The entry below gives a single T cell receptor beta chain sequence along with its context. Its antigen is still unknown. Time point of the sample: week 5, during vaccination. Mutant IDH1 20-mer peptide, at 300 ug, made up each vaccine dose, with topical imiquimod. The data originate from a study of a mutant IDH1 vaccine in newly diagnosed glioma. Study-level background: All eight of the vaccinations patients received fell in weeks 1, 3, 5, 7, 11, 15, 19 and 23. Patients were started on vaccination 4-6 weeks after radiotherapy alone, or with temozolomide cycles.

Some clones are missing from TCRdb's copy, which holds only in-frame ones; the method was immunoSEQ multiplex PCR. Among around 50,000 clones listed, over 75% were seen once. Regarding the study as a whole: Pseudoprogression appeared unlinked to shifts in leading peripheral T cell clonotypes. Among all patients, vaccine-induced immune responses occurred in roughly 93%.

This specimen consisted of PBMCs, obtained from a glioma patient whose treatment included an IDH1 peptide vaccine. The TCR comes from a man aged 45 to 65 with glioma.

CDR3 region: CASSGGTANYGYTF. For the CDR3, the DNA is TGTGCCAGCAGTGGCGGGACAGCTAACTATGGCTACACCTTC. The rearrangement links TRBV6-5 to TRBJ1-2, with TRBD1 identical over 7 bases. CDR1 is MNHEY, CDR2 SVGAGI, per germline. The V and J ends lost 5 bases and 0 bases, in that order; junction bases with no gene match: 3. This CDR3 contains 14 residues.